This note documents a single TCR beta chain sequence. Antigen: not known. The data are from a study of T-cell memory formation after mild COVID-19. Whole-study findings and limits: Researchers could not confirm that second-wave clones peaking on day 37 targeted SARS-CoV-2.

Each CDR3 protein gets one entry after TCRdb re-called the 5' RACE reads with MiXCR. The data contain 30,000 to 50,000 distinct CDR3 sequences, 6.1% of them singletons. V gave up 1 base and J gave up 3 bases; unmatched junction bases: 10. This CDR3 is 16 amino acids long. CDR1 SGHNT and CDR2 YYREEE come from the germline V gene (reference sequence). The chain links TRBV5-4 to TRBJ2-7, with 7 bases that match TRBD2. The TCR comes from an adult who had mild COVID-19 (a few samples of this study predate the infection). Cell type and time point are not known. Sequencing was performed on PBMCs or a T cell subset sorted from them (not recorded which). DNA of the CDR3: TGTGCCAGCAGCTTGAATTCCGGGGGGTCGATCTACGAGCAGTACTTC. It translates to CASSLNSGGSIYEQYF.